The 9 T cell receptor beta chains below come from one sample, sequenced in a study. TCRdb passed the 5' RACE reads through MiXCR, listing each CDR3 protein once. This sample yields about 57,000 distinct CDR3 sequences, of which 25% to 30% are seen a single time; 3% to 4% belongs to the top ten. The source material was tumor-infiltrating memory CD4+ T cells sorted from the breast tumor. The subset: memory CD4+ T cells, CD4+CD45RO+CD25-. The receptors were sampled from a female donor with breast cancer.

This clonotype has only a few counts. The rearrangement uses TRBV10-3 and TRBJ2-2; 9 bases are shared with TRBD2. The V gene's germline CDR1 is ENHRY and CDR2 SYGVKD. This CDR3 is 16 amino acids long. Germline trimming cut 4 bases from V and 1 base from J; bases unmatched to any gene: 4. The CDR3 reads CAISVKREVNTGELFF. CDR3 nucleotides: TGTGCCATCAGTGTGAAGCGGGAGGTGAACACCGGGGAGCTGTTTTTT.

Worth noting for this clonotype: Germline and junction disagree at one end, which may indicate a read error. The chain has TRBV6-1 and TRBJ1-6; possible D gene TRBD1, 6 bases. CDR1 is MNHNS and CDR2 is SASEGT in the germline V gene. This CDR3 comprises 16 residues. This CDR3 reads CASSEENYSGVSPLHF. DNA of the CDR3: TGTGCCAGCAGCGAAGAGAACTATTCAGGGGTTTCACCCCTCCACTTT.

To note about this clonotype: This sequence may be a read error, since a much larger clone differs from it by one base. CDR3 protein: CAISEVAGSNPPLHF. For the CDR3, the DNA is TGTGCCATCAGTGAAGTCGCAGGATCTAATCCACCCCTCCACTTT. V is TRBV10-3 and J is TRBJ1-6; D remains unclear. The germline CDR1 and CDR2 sequences are ENHRY and SYGVKD. The CDR3 is made up of 15 amino acids.

The chain is built from TRBV5-1 and TRBJ2-6, with D perhaps matching TRBD1 (6 bases). Germline-derived CDR1 and CDR2 are SGHRS and YFSETQ. This CDR3 is built from 18 residues. V was trimmed by 4 bases and J by 0 bases, leaving 17 bases between them. The CDR3: CASSHGQRLFSGANVLTF. CDR3 DNA: TGCGCCAGCAGCCACGGACAGCGACTCTTCTCTGGGGCCAACGTCCTGACTTTC.

In this sample, this clonotype turned up a few times. The V and J genes are TRBV6-2 or TRBV6-3 and TRBJ2-1; 7 bases are a match to TRBD2. Per the germline V gene, CDR1 is MNHEY and CDR2 is SVGEGT. This CDR3 has 16 residues. J lost 3 bases, V lost 7 bases, and 12 bases had no gene match. The CDR3 is CASISQGAGIYNEQFF. CDR3 in DNA: TGTGCCAGCATTTCTCAAGGAGCGGGAATCTACAATGAGCAGTTCTTC.

This chain connects TRBV7-3 to TRBJ2-1, with a weak D call TRBD1 (5 bases). The CDR3 has 14 amino acids. Germline V gene sequence: CDR1 SGHTA, CDR2 FQGTGA. Between the trimmed V and J ends, which lost 5 bases and 8 bases, there was a span of 16 bases. In nucleotides, the CDR3 is TGTGCCAGCAGCATCAGGGCCGAAGGGGATGAGCAGTTCTTC. This sequence encodes CASSIRAEGDEQFF.

This clonotype was observed a few times. The rearrangement links TRBV6-2 or TRBV6-3 to TRBJ2-1; TRBD2 aligns across 7 bases. After removal of 6 bases from V and 0 bases from J, the junction contained 8 bases not matched to a gene. The germline CDR1 and CDR2 sequences are MNHEY and SVGEGT. This CDR3 contains 16 residues. The CDR3 DNA is TGTGCCAGCAGCAGAACTAGCGCATCCTCCTACAATGAGCAGTTCTTC. Translating gives CASSRTSASSYNEQFF.

The rearrangement joins TRBV3-1 to TRBJ1-1; a possible D gene is TRBD1 (5 bases). The germline CDR1 and CDR2 sequences are LGHDT and YNNKEL (reference sequence). The length of the CDR3 is 16 residues. V was clipped by 4 bases and J by 0 bases, with 15 bases between them. CDR3 nucleotides: TGTGCCAGCAGCCCCACTTCGGGACGGCTGAACACTGAAGCTTTCTTT. Encoded protein: CASSPTSGRLNTEAFF.

This clonotype occurred a few times. V gene TRBV2 combines with J gene TRBJ2-4; tentatively, D is TRBD1 or TRBD2 (7 bases each). Trimming shortened V by 3 bases and J by 3 bases, and 12 bases separated the two germline ends. This CDR3 is 15 amino acids long. Per germline, CDR1 SNHLY and CDR2 FYNNEI. The CDR3: CASSDSGTVKNIQYF. Here the CDR3 DNA reads TGTGCCAGCAGTGACAGCGGGACAGTCAAAAACATTCAGTACTTC.